The 16 T cell receptor beta chains in this list originate from one sample, sequenced in a study of blood T cell repertoires in COVID-19. Some clones are missing from TCRdb's copy, which holds only in-frame ones; the method was immunoSEQ multiplex PCR. The profile shows roughly 90,000 clones, around 85% of them singletons. Sequencing was done on a sample of peripheral blood. Every receptor here comes from a human donor in a cohort sampled during active COVID-19.

About this clone itself: The junction departs from germline at one end; a sequencing error may be responsible. The chain couples TRBV24-1 to TRBJ2-1; 10 bases line up with TRBD2. The germline CDR1 and CDR2 sequences are KGHDR and SFDVKD. This CDR3 has 14 amino acids. The CDR3, as DNA: TGTGCCACAAGTGGGAAGCGGGAGGGCAATGAGCAGTTCTTC. It translates to CATSGKREGNEQFF.

V is TRBV9 and J is TRBJ2-1; D call uncertain. The CDR3 runs to 15 residues. Looked up from germline, CDR1 is SGDLS and CDR2 is YYNGEE. The V and J ends lost 0 bases and 10 bases respectively, with 17 bases between them. As DNA, the CDR3 is TGTGCCAGCAGCGTAGTGAGCGCCGCAACGGAAGAGCAGTTCTTC. Amino acids: CASSVVSAATEEQFF.

The chain has TRBV11-2 and TRBJ1-6; the D is unclear. Germline V CDR1 and CDR2: SGHAT, FQNNGV. The CDR3 has 16 amino acids. V gave up 2 bases and J gave up 5 bases, with 13 bases separating them. CDR3 amino acids: CASSLLTGRDNSPLHF. The CDR3 DNA reads TGTGCCAGCAGCTTATTAACCGGGCGGGATAATTCACCCCTCCACTTT.

The chain employs TRBV4-1 and TRBJ2-1; 7 bases are a match to TRBD1. This CDR3 is built from 17 residues. Germline CDR1 MGHRA, CDR2 YSYEKL. V was pared by 4 bases and J by 3 bases, with 12 bases of the junction left unmatched. CDR3 amino acids: CASSLRPQGQNYNEQFF. The CDR3 bases are TGCGCCAGCAGCCTCAGACCGCAGGGACAGAACTACAATGAGCAGTTCTTC.

This clone appeared once. This sequence joins TRBV28 and TRBJ1-3; D is perhaps TRBD1 (5 bases). Deletions cut 7 bases from V and 1 base from J, with 20 bases between. Germline CDR1 and CDR2: MDHEN and SYDVKM. This CDR3 contains 17 residues. CDR3 DNA: TGTGCCAGCACCATCCCTCGTGGCAGGGCTTCTGGAAACACCATATATTTT. Its protein is CASTIPRGRASGNTIYF.

This chain links TRBV3-1 (or the pseudogene TRBV3-2) with TRBJ1-2; a weak D match, TRBD1 (6 bases). Trimming pared 3 bases from V and 4 bases from J, leaving 15 bases between. The V gene's germline CDR1 is LGHDT and CDR2 YNNKEL (reference sequence). The CDR3 contains 15 residues. The CDR3 here is CASSHPGGAGYGYTF. As DNA, the CDR3 is TGTGCCAGCAGCCACCCGGGGGGGGCGGGCTATGGCTACACCTTC.

The table lists this clone with a few counts. The J gene is TRBJ2-7, the V gene TRBV5-6, with D possibly TRBD2 on 6 matching bases. Germline CDR1 and CDR2: SGHDT and YYEEEE. V shed 4 bases and J shed 5 bases, with 22 bases lying between them. This CDR3 is 16 amino acids long. CDR3 nucleotides: TGTGCCAGCAGCCCTACTGGCGGGGCCATGGTAGACGAGCAGTACTTC. Its translation is CASSPTGGAMVDEQYF.

The V call is TRBV11-3, the J call TRBJ2-1; 7 positions match TRBD2. Germline CDR1 is SGHNT and CDR2 is YENEEA. CDR3 length equals 15 residues. With 2 bases clipped from V and 6 bases from J, the junction kept 7 bases outside the gene matches. The CDR3 DNA reads TGTGCCAGCAGCTTACCTAGCGGAGATTCCAATGAGCAGTTCTTC. Translation: CASSLPSGDSNEQFF.

The rearrangement links TRBV6-4 to TRBJ2-1; D is ambiguous. V was cut by 5 bases and J by 6 bases, with 11 bases left in between. Germline V gene data show CDR1 as MRHNA and CDR2 as SNTAGT. The length of the CDR3 is 13 residues. In nucleotides, the CDR3 is TGTGCCAGCAGTCGTGATTCAGGCAATGAGCAGTTCTTC. This encodes CASSRDSGNEQFF.

A few counts support this clone. The genes are TRBV12-3 or TRBV12-4 and TRBJ1-5; TRBD1 is a possible D gene (5 bases). The CDR3 has 13 amino acids. V was cut by 3 bases and J by 7 bases, with 10 bases left in between. The CDR3 region has the DNA TGTGCCAGCAGTTTGAAGGGGAACCAGCCCCAGCATTTT. As protein: CASSLKGNQPQHF.

The chain links TRBV27 to TRBJ2-1; no clear D gene. V lost 2 bases to trimming and J lost 0 bases, with 14 bases between them. The CDR3 covers 17 residues. In germline, CDR1 is MNHEY, CDR2 SMNVEV (reference sequence). CDR3 sequence (DNA): TGTGCCAGCAGTTTAACTGGGCCCCGCAGCTCCTACAATGAGCAGTTCTTC. This gives the protein CASSLTGPRSSYNEQFF.

The chain employs TRBV7-6 and TRBJ2-2, with a weak D call TRBD2 (6 bases). The germline V and J ends were trimmed by 1 base and 3 bases, with 12 bases remaining between them. This CDR3 has 16 amino acids. The germline CDR1 and CDR2 sequences are SGHVS and FNYEAQ. The CDR3 here is CASSLDRRGYTGELFF. The CDR3 bases are TGTGCCAGCAGCTTAGATCGGCGGGGCTACACCGGGGAGCTGTTTTTT.

The V call is TRBV24-1, the J call TRBJ2-2, with D possibly being TRBD2 (6 bases). Germline CDR1 is KGHDR and CDR2 is SFDVKD. Trimming shortened V by 5 bases and J by 6 bases, and 18 bases separated the two germline ends. The CDR3 sequence is 16 residues long. CDR3 residues: CATSGTGTGRPGELFF. Written as DNA, the CDR3 is TGTGCCACCAGTGGGACCGGGACTGGACGTCCCGGGGAGCTGTTTTTT.

The chain uses TRBV10-3 and TRBJ2-1, with 9 nucleotides matching TRBD2. The V gene's germline CDR1 is ENHRY and CDR2 SYGVKD. V gave up 1 base and J gave up 0 bases; unmatched junction bases: 1. The CDR3 covers 16 residues. Here the CDR3 reads CAISELLAGSYNEQFF. Here the CDR3 DNA reads TGTGCCATCAGTGAGTTACTAGCGGGCTCCTACAATGAGCAGTTCTTC.

This clone came up a few times. The V gene is TRBV9, the J gene TRBJ1-4; D gene unclear. The CDR3 extends over 14 amino acids. Trimming cost V 2 bases and J 4 bases, with 9 bases left between them. In germline, CDR1 is SGDLS, CDR2 YYNGEE. CDR3 DNA sequence: TGTGCCAGCAGCGTGTGGGGAGGTAATGAAAAACTGTTTTTT. Its protein is CASSVWGGNEKLFF.

This clone appeared once. The chain is built from TRBV30 and TRBJ1-1; D call uncertain. The V gene lost 7 bases and the J gene lost 1 base, with 7 bases spanning the gap. Germline lookup yields CDR1 GTSNPN and CDR2 SVGIG (reference sequence). The CDR3 is 11 residues long. DNA of the CDR3: TGTGCCTCCGACTGGAACACTGAAGCTTTCTTT. It translates to CASDWNTEAFF.